Listed below are T cell receptor beta chains from one sample, sequenced in a study of regulatory T cells in long-lasting Graves disease. TCRdb processed the multiplex PCR reads anew with MiXCR; each CDR3 protein has one entry. The sample contains around 400,000 distinct CDR3 sequences, 21% of which appear only once. Sample: peripheral blood mononuclear cells (PBMCs), taken when the disease was refractory, from a patient treated with antithyroid drugs. Receptors were obtained from a female donor with Graves disease. CDR3s include the opening cysteine and the closing phenylalanine or tryptophan. D genes are given only for firm matches. Only part of the rows carry a size: once, few, many, or a class if the clone is expanded.

length: 16; V: TRBV4-2; J: TRBJ1-5; D: TRBD1; size: few; DNA: TGTGCCAGCAGCCAAGACGACAGGGGGGCAAATCAGCCCCAGCATTTT; CDR3: CASSQDDRGANQPQHF
length: 12; V: TRBV12-3/TRBV12-4; J: TRBJ1-2; D: -; size: many; DNA: TGTGCCAGCAGTGCCTATGGTTGGGGCTACACCTTC; CDR3: CASSAYGWGYTF
length: 16; V: TRBV27; J: TRBJ1-6; D: -; size: -; DNA: TGTGCCAGCCGACACGGGACGGTCTCCTATAATTCACCCCTCCACTTT; CDR3: CASRHGTVSYNSPLHF
length: 15; V: TRBV28; J: TRBJ2-7; D: TRBD2; size: few; DNA: TGTGCCAGCAGTGTGACTAGCGGGACTCCCTACGAGCAGTACTTC; CDR3: CASSVTSGTPYEQYF
length: 15; V: TRBV11-2; J: TRBJ2-2; D: -; size: -; DNA: TGTGCCAGCTGTTCCCTGACCCGAAACACCGGGGAGCTGTTTTTT; CDR3: CASCSLTRNTGELFF
length: 19; V: TRBV10-3; J: TRBJ2-7; D: TRBD2; size: many; DNA: TGTGCCATCAGAGCCGCTGGGGAGCGGGAGGGCTCTAGATCCTACGAGCAGTACTTC; CDR3: CAIRAAGEREGSRSYEQYF
length: 15; V: TRBV27; J: TRBJ1-5; D: -; size: few; DNA: TGTGCCAGCAGTTTTGGGGGTACGAGCAATCAGCCCCAGCATTTT; CDR3: CASSFGGTSNQPQHF
length: 16; V: TRBV30; J: TRBJ2-5; D: -; size: few; DNA: TGTGCCTGGAGTCAAAGGTGGAGACAACTTTTGGAGACCCAGTACTTC; CDR3: CAWSQRWRQLLETQYF
length: 14; V: TRBV2; J: TRBJ2-5; D: -; size: -; DNA: TGTGCCAGCAGCCTCGGAACCACTCAAGAGACCCAGTACTTC; CDR3: CASSLGTTQETQYF
length: 16; V: TRBV11-2; J: TRBJ2-3; D: -; size: -; DNA: TGTGCCAGCAGCTTATCGGTTGGACAGTTCACAGATACGCAGTATTTT; CDR3: CASSLSVGQFTDTQYF
length: 16; V: TRBV28; J: TRBJ2-3; D: -; size: -; DNA: TGTGCCAGCAGTTCCCTCGCTAGCTATAGCACAGATACGCAGTATTTT; CDR3: CASSSLASYSTDTQYF
length: 13; V: TRBV12-5; J: TRBJ2-1; D: -; size: once; DNA: TGTGCTAGTGGTTTGGAATGGGACAATGAGCAGTTCTTC; CDR3: CASGLEWDNEQFF
length: 18; V: TRBV28; J: TRBJ2-6; D: TRBD2; size: many; DNA: TGTGCCAGCAGCCCAGGGGCTAGCGGGAGGACTGGGGCCAACGTCCTGACTTTC; CDR3: CASSPGASGRTGANVLTF
length: 14; V: TRBV7-2; J: TRBJ1-3; D: -; size: -; DNA: TGTGCCAGCAGCTTTATAGCGCCGGGGAACACCATATATTTT; CDR3: CASSFIAPGNTIYF
length: 11; V: TRBV25-1; J: TRBJ2-5; D: -; size: -; DNA: TGTGCCAGCGCCCCAGGGGAGACCCAGTACTTC; CDR3: CASAPGETQYF
length: 17; V: TRBV6-1; J: TRBJ2-2; D: -; size: few; DNA: TGTGCCAGCAGTGCACCTACAGGACCGCGGGACACCGGGGAGCTGTTTTTT; CDR3: CASSAPTGPRDTGELFF
length: 15; V: TRBV5-1; J: TRBJ1-4; D: -; size: few; DNA: TGCGCCAGCAGCTTGGGGGCAGGGGAAGGCGAAAAACTGTTTTTT; CDR3: CASSLGAGEGEKLFF
length: 14; V: TRBV18; J: TRBJ2-5; D: TRBD1; size: many; DNA: TGTGCCAGCTCGCAAAGACAGGGAGTGGAGACCCAGTACTTC; CDR3: CASSQRQGVETQYF
length: 12; V: TRBV6-4; J: TRBJ1-1; D: -; size: -; DNA: TGTGCCAGCAGGTGGGGGCAGACTGAAGCTTTCTTT; CDR3: CASRWGQTEAFF
length: 15; V: TRBV9; J: TRBJ2-2; D: -; size: few; DNA: TGTGCCAGCAGCTCAGAAGGGGGGGCCGGCGGGGAGCTGTTTTTT; CDR3: CASSSEGGAGGELFF
length: 14; V: TRBV30; J: TRBJ1-3; D: -; size: -; DNA: TGTGCCTGGAATCAGGGGCGAGTTGGAAACACCATATATTTT; CDR3: CAWNQGRVGNTIYF
length: 14; V: TRBV3-1; J: TRBJ1-1; D: -; size: few; DNA: TGTGCCAGCAGCCAAGGGGGCACGAACACTGAAGCTTTCTTT; CDR3: CASSQGGTNTEAFF
length: 15; V: TRBV5-5; J: TRBJ1-4; D: TRBD1; size: -; DNA: TGTGCCAGCAGCAAACCCTCCGGGACAGGGGAAAAACTGTTTTTT; CDR3: CASSKPSGTGEKLFF
length: 14; V: TRBV12-3/TRBV12-4; J: TRBJ1-1; D: -; size: many; DNA: TGTGCCAGCAGTTTAAGTCCCCGGGCGACTGAAGCTTTCTTT; CDR3: CASSLSPRATEAFF
length: 16; V: TRBV6-5; J: TRBJ2-7; D: -; size: few; DNA: TGTGCCAGCAGTTACTCTCCCGGGGGCTTATCCTACGAGCAGTACTTC; CDR3: CASSYSPGGLSYEQYF
length: 15; V: TRBV7-3; J: TRBJ2-3; D: -; size: -; DNA: TGTGCCAGCATCCCTCCTCCGGCAAAGAAAGATACGCAGTATTTT; CDR3: CASIPPPAKKDTQYF
length: 12; V: TRBV14; J: TRBJ1-1; D: -; size: -; DNA: TGTGCCAGCAGCCCCGGGGGGGGCTCCGCTTTCTTT; CDR3: CASSPGGGSAFF
length: 13; V: TRBV29-1; J: TRBJ1-2; D: -; size: many; DNA: TGCAGCGTTGTAGGGGAAGAGGGCTATGGCTACACCTTC; CDR3: CSVVGEEGYGYTF